This TCR beta chain is from a study of CXCR3-negative and CXCR3-positive naive CD8 T cells. UMI-labeled TRB cDNA libraries were prepared by 5' RACE. TCRdb re-called the 5' RACE reads; every CDR3 protein appears as one record, without DNA. This table lists approximately 88,000 distinct CDR3 sequences. The CDR3 extends over 14 amino acids. Germline V CDR1 and CDR2: SQVTM, ANQGSEA. The chain employs TRBV29-1 and TRBJ2-1; there is no DNA to check the TCRdb D call of TRBD2. The sequence was obtained from a human donor in good health. Some clones in this sample may be carry-over from other donors' samples. Sequenced sample: naive CXCR3- CD8+ T cells from blood. The sample's subset: CD45RO-CCR7+CD27+CD95- naive CD8+ T cells lacking CXCR3 (TNR3-). The CDR3 spells CSAGGWDPRDEQFF.